Below are 6 T cell receptor beta chains sequenced from a single sample in a study of monozygotic twins with inflammatory bowel disease. TCRdb reprocessed the 5' RACE reads and keeps a single row for each CDR3 protein, giving no DNA. The sample includes 350,000 to 550,000 distinct CDR3 sequences. What was sequenced was blood. The origin of the receptors is a human donor with ulcerative colitis or Crohn's disease, or a healthy co-twin of an affected twin (not recorded which).

The chain is built from TRBV10-3 and TRBJ2-7. Germline values: CDR1 ENHRY, CDR2 SYGVKD. This CDR3 contains 13 residues. CDR3 residues: CAISEAGTYEQYF.

The chain combines TRBV7-2 with TRBJ2-1; checking the TCRdb D call of TRBD2 is not possible without DNA. The CDR3 contains 16 residues. From germline, CDR1 is SGHTA and CDR2 FQGNSA. The CDR3 sequence: CASSPETSGSGNEQFF.

The J gene is TRBJ1-3, the V gene TRBV5-1; TCRdb's D call of TRBD1 is untestable without DNA. Germline V gives CDR1 SGHRS, CDR2 YFSETQ. This CDR3 has 15 residues. The CDR3 spells CASSSSGTGSGTIYF. The full variable domain, with the rest looked up from reference TRBV5-1 and TRBJ1-3, is KAGVTQTPRYLIKTRGQQVTLSCSPISGHRSVSWYQQTPGQGLQFLFEYFSETQRNKGNFPGRFSGRQFSNSRSEMNVSTLELGDSALYLCASSSSGTGSGTIYFGEGSWLTVV.

V is TRBV5-1 and J is TRBJ2-2; TCRdb outputs TRBD2, but without DNA this stays unchecked. Germline loops: CDR1 SGHRS, CDR2 YFSETQ. CDR3 size: 16 residues. The CDR3 region is CASSPRTSGSTGELFF.

This sequence joins TRBV12-3 or TRBV12-4 and TRBJ2-1; there is no DNA to check the TCRdb D call of TRBD1. This CDR3 has 13 residues. CDR3 loop: CASSLASLGGEFF.

The chain has TRBV19 and TRBJ1-5; TCRdb lists TRBD1, though no DNA is available to test this call. The CDR3 spans 16 residues. Germline V lookup: CDR1 LNHDA, CDR2 SQIVND (reference sequence). The CDR3 region is CASSLPDRGLNQPQHF.